Listed below are T cell receptor beta chains from one sample, sequenced in a study of PD-1 blockade in classical Hodgkin lymphoma. Some clones are missing from TCRdb's copy, which holds only in-frame ones; the method was immunoSEQ multiplex PCR. The sample includes about 37,000 clones, around 78% of them seen just once. The sample in question was peripheral blood mononuclear cells (PBMCs), obtained at baseline. The source is a human donor with classical Hodgkin lymphoma. Both conserved end residues are part of each CDR3. The D gene is left open where the match is weak. Size tells how often a clone was seen (once, few, many) or the class of an expanded clone, and some rows leave it out.

V gene	D gene	clone size	J gene	CDR3 DNA	CDR3 protein
TRBV12-2	NA	NA	TRBJ2-4	TGTGCAAGTCGCTTGATGTCAGGGCGGGAGATTGCCAAAAACATTCAGTACTTC	CASRLMSGREIAKNIQYF
TRBV4-2	TRBD1	few	TRBJ1-4	TGTGCCAGCGCGCTACAGGGGAGAGATGAAAAACTGTTTTTT	CASALQGRDEKLFF
TRBV29-1	TRBD1	NA	TRBJ1-6	TGCAGCGTGGGGACAGGGGGCTCACCCCTCCACTTT	CSVGTGGSPLHF
TRBV7-2	TRBD1	few	TRBJ2-7	TGTGCCAGCAGCCCGGCAGGGGGACAGCACTACGAGCAGTACTTC	CASSPAGGQHYEQYF
TRBV28	TRBD1	NA	TRBJ1-3	TGTGCCAGCAGTGACAGGGGATGGTCCGGAAACACCATATATTTT	CASSDRGWSGNTIYF
TRBV7-2	TRBD2	few	TRBJ2-5	TGTGCCAGCAGCTTATATCAGCGGGAGAGGGCCCAGTACTTC	CASSLYQRERAQYF
TRBV2	NA	medium-sized	TRBJ2-7	TGTGCCAGCAGATACAGAGGGGATACCTACGAGCAGTACTTC	CASRYRGDTYEQYF
TRBV11-2	TRBD2	NA	TRBJ2-1	TGTGCCAGCAGAACTAGCGGGAGGGCCTCCAATGAGCAGTTCTTC	CASRTSGRASNEQFF
TRBV7-2	NA	NA	TRBJ2-7	TGTGCCAGCAGCTTGGGGGACTTGTCCTACGAGCAGTACTTC	CASSLGDLSYEQYF
TRBV2	NA	NA	TRBJ1-1	TGTGCCAGTAAGATCGGCACTGAAGCTTTCTTT	CASKIGTEAFF
TRBV2	TRBD2	NA	TRBJ2-1	TGTGCCAGCGAGCGGGAGTGGCACAATGAGCAGTTCTTC	CASEREWHNEQFF
TRBV6-5	TRBD1	NA	TRBJ1-2	TGTGCCAGCAGTTATTTGGGACAGGGCGAAGGCTACACCTTC	CASSYLGQGEGYTF
TRBV9	NA	once	TRBJ2-7	TGTGCCAGCAGCGCCGACCCGGACTTCTACGAGCAGTACTTC	CASSADPDFYEQYF
TRBV2	NA	NA	TRBJ2-1	TGTGCCAGCAAGGAAGCGTTCTTCTCCTACAATGAGCAGTTCTTC	CASKEAFFSYNEQFF
TRBV6-7	TRBD2	NA	TRBJ2-7	TGTGCCAGCAGTTACGCAGGACTAGCGGGGGGCGAGCAGTACTTC	CASSYAGLAGGEQYF
TRBV12-5	NA	once	TRBJ2-7	TGTGCTAGTGGTTTGGTAGGAGGCCAGGTGGGGTTATACGAGCAGTACTTC	CASGLVGGQVGLYEQYF
TRBV11-3	NA	once	TRBJ2-2	TGTGCCAGCAGCGCCCGAATGACCGGGGAGCTGTTTTTT	CASSARMTGELFF
TRBV5-6	NA	NA	TRBJ2-7	TGTGCCAGCAGCTTGGACAGGAGCTTCTCCTACGAGCAGTACTTC	CASSLDRSFSYEQYF
TRBV5-1	NA	few	TRBJ2-2	TGCGCCAGCAGCTTGGTCGTTGTGACCGGGGAGCTGTTTTTT	CASSLVVVTGELFF
TRBV5-5	NA	NA	TRBJ1-4	TGTGCCAGCAGCTCCCGCGGGATAACTAATGAAAAACTGTTTTTT	CASSSRGITNEKLFF
TRBV19	NA	NA	TRBJ1-1	TGTGCCAGTAGCTCCCCCCTCACTGAAGCTTTCTTT	CASSSPLTEAFF
TRBV27	NA	NA	TRBJ2-5	TGTGCCAGCAGCCCGAAGTGGGGAGGCTATGAGACCCAGTACTTC	CASSPKWGGYETQYF
TRBV10-1	NA	NA	TRBJ1-2	TGCGCCAGCAGTGAGACCGGGGCCCATGGCTACACCTTC	CASSETGAHGYTF
TRBV5-1	NA	NA	TRBJ2-1	TGCGCCAGCAGCTTGAGGGAGGTGGAAGATGAGCAGTTCTTC	CASSLREVEDEQFF
TRBV15	TRBD1	NA	TRBJ1-2	TGTGCCACCAGCAGACGGCAGGGGGCTAACTATGGCTACACCTTC	CATSRRQGANYGYTF
TRBV27	NA	few	TRBJ1-4	TGTGCCAGCAGCTCGGGAGGGGCGGAGGAACTGTTTTTT	CASSSGGAEELFF
TRBV2	TRBD1	NA	TRBJ2-7	TGTGCCAGCAGGGACCGAACAGGGGGGTCCTACGAGCAGTACTTC	CASRDRTGGSYEQYF
TRBV18	TRBD2	NA	TRBJ2-3	TGTGCCAGCTCACCGCAGACTAGCGGGAGTTACACAGATACGCAGTATTTT	CASSPQTSGSYTDTQYF
TRBV14	NA	once	TRBJ1-1	TGTGCCAGCAGCCGGTCGGTATTGTCTGAAGCTTTCTTT	CASSRSVLSEAFF
TRBV5-5	TRBD1	NA	TRBJ2-2	TGTGCCAGCAGCTTGGGACAGGGGGCTCTGAACACCGGGGAGCTGTTTTTT	CASSLGQGALNTGELFF
TRBV28	TRBD2	NA	TRBJ2-2	TGTGCCAGCAGTTTATATGGCGGGAGTAGTACCGGGGAGCTGTTTTTT	CASSLYGGSSTGELFF
TRBV5-4	TRBD1	NA	TRBJ1-2	TGTGCCAGCAGCCAAGGCGACAGGGGGGACTATGGCTACACCTTC	CASSQGDRGDYGYTF
TRBV2	NA	once	TRBJ2-5	TGTGCCAGCCGAACGGGAGAGACCCAGTACTTC	CASRTGETQYF